This entry lists 22 T cell receptor beta chains sequenced from one sample in a study of T cell responses to AZD1222 COVID-19 vaccine. Clones were read by immunoSEQ multiplex PCR, and TCRdb kept only the in-frame ones, dropping some. The table includes roughly 77,000 clones, 75% to 95% detected once. This specimen consisted of peripheral blood, obtained 28 days after the second AZD1222 dose. These receptors all stem from an adult who received the AZD1222 COVID-19 vaccine.

The chain recombines TRBV7-2 with TRBJ2-1; 10 bases match TRBD1. With V trimmed by 3 bases and J by 8 bases, 4 bases remained unmatched. The CDR3 runs 14 residues. Germline CDR1 SGHTA, CDR2 FQGNSA. The CDR3 protein is CASSFGQGGDEQFF. The CDR3 nucleotides are TGTGCCAGCAGCTTTGGACAGGGGGGAGATGAGCAGTTCTTC.

V gene TRBV9 combines with J gene TRBJ1-4; possible D gene TRBD1, 5 bases. CDR3 length: 12 residues. Germline V gene sequence: CDR1 SGDLS, CDR2 YYNGEE. The V end lost 3 bases, the J end lost 7 bases, and 7 bases lay between the germline ends. Here the CDR3 DNA reads TGTGCCAGCAGCGCAGGGAGTGAAAAACTGTTTTTT. Its translation: CASSAGSEKLFF.

J is TRBJ2-2 and V is TRBV2; a weak D match, TRBD1 (5 bases). This CDR3 is built from 14 residues. V shed 8 bases and J shed 1 base, with 11 bases lying between them. The germline V gene has CDR1 SNHLY and CDR2 FYNNEI. The CDR3 DNA reads as TGTGCCAGCTCTGGGGCCCTGAACACCGGGGAGCTGTTTTTT. Encoded protein: CASSGALNTGELFF. The variable domain in full, with the rest retrieved from reference TRBV2 and TRBJ2-2, is EPEVTQTPSHQVTQMGQEVILRCVPISNHLYFYWYRQILGQKVEFLVSFYNNEISEKSEIFDDQFSVERPDGSNFTLKIRSTKLEDSAMYFCASSGALNTGELFFGEGSRLTVL.

This chain uses TRBV3-1 (or the pseudogene TRBV3-2) with TRBJ1-3, with D possibly TRBD1 on 5 matching bases. This CDR3 is built from 14 residues. Germline assignment: CDR1 LGHDT and CDR2 YNNKEL (reference sequence). V lost 5 bases and J 3 bases, leaving 11 bases between the germline ends. The CDR3 loop reads CASSARDFGNTIYF. CDR3 bases: TGTGCCAGCAGCGCCCGGGACTTTGGAAACACCATATATTTT.

The chain carries TRBV5-1 and TRBJ1-4, with 7 bases aligning to TRBD1. V was pared by 4 bases and J by 8 bases, with 8 bases of the junction left unmatched. CDR1 and CDR2 (germline): SGHRS, YFSETQ. CDR3 length equals 14 residues. In DNA form, the CDR3 reads TGCGCCAGCAGCCCCACAGGGGTTGGGGAAAAACTGTTTTTT. Translating it yields CASSPTGVGEKLFF.

V and J are TRBV9 and TRBJ2-5; TRBD1 matches 7 bases. The CDR3 consists of 15 residues. Germline V gene data show CDR1 as SGDLS and CDR2 as YYNGEE. V trimming: 4 bases; J trimming: 5 bases; junction bases outside the gene matches: 11. CDR3 DNA: TGTGCCAGCAGCCCGCCAGGGACAGCAAGGGAGACCCAGTACTTC. This sequence encodes CASSPPGTARETQYF.

As concerns this clone: The limits of the CDR3 on the DNA are not certain, so only TCRdb's listed CDR3 is given. The chain has TRBV19 and TRBJ1-5. Germline values: CDR1 LNHDA, CDR2 SQIVND (reference sequence). The CDR3 is made up of 14 amino acids, end residues included. CDR3 sequence: CASTSGELRQPQHF.

This clone was picked up a small number of times. The gene calls are TRBV6-5 and TRBJ1-4; 8 bases line up with TRBD1. The V gene end was trimmed by 8 bases and the J gene end by 8 bases; junction bases not matched to a gene: 7. Germline assignment: CDR1 MNHEY and CDR2 SVGAGI. The CDR3 contains 13 residues. CDR3 DNA sequence: TGTGCCAGCTATGGACAGGGTGGGGAAAAACTGTTTTTT. Amino acids: CASYGQGGEKLFF.

This clone was seen only once. The rearrangement links TRBV27 to TRBJ1-5, with 8 bases aligning to TRBD1. Germline lookup yields CDR1 MNHEY and CDR2 SMNVEV (reference sequence). J was trimmed by 2 bases and V by 5 bases; bases with no gene match: 5. This CDR3 has 15 amino acids. The chain's CDR3 is CASSAGQGGNQPQHF. The CDR3 DNA reads TGTGCCAGCAGTGCCGGACAGGGAGGCAATCAGCCCCAGCATTTT.

V is TRBV7-9 and J is TRBJ2-2; unclear D gene. The CDR3 loop spans 15 amino acids. The V and J ends lost 1 base and 5 bases respectively, with 11 bases between them. CDR1 and CDR2 from the germline V gene are SEHNR and FQNEAQ (reference sequence). CDR3: CASSLGSQSTGELFF. The DNA of the CDR3 is TGTGCCAGCAGCTTAGGCTCCCAGTCTACCGGGGAGCTGTTTTTT.

The rearrangement joins TRBV6-1 to TRBJ1-5, with D maybe TRBD1 (6 bases). Trimming took off 1 base at V and 6 bases at J, with 10 bases between the two ends. The CDR3 consists of 14 residues. Per germline, CDR1 MNHNS and CDR2 SASEGT. CDR3 loop: CASSEGGAGQPQHF. CDR3 nucleotide sequence: TGTGCCAGCAGTGAAGGGGGGGCCGGTCAGCCCCAGCATTTT.

This chain uses TRBV29-1 with TRBJ2-6; D is undetermined. V was clipped by 5 bases and J by 4 bases, with 9 bases between them. CDR1 is SQVTM, CDR2 ANQGSEA, per germline. The CDR3 sequence is 13 residues long. The CDR3 DNA reads TGCAGCGTTCTCCTCTCGGGGGCCAACGTCCTGACTTTC. Its translation: CSVLLSGANVLTF.

V is TRBV4-2 and J is TRBJ2-3, with D uncertain. The CDR3 is 15 residues long. V lost 0 bases to trimming and J lost 4 bases, with 11 bases between them. In germline, CDR1 is LGHNA, CDR2 YNFKEQ. The DNA for the CDR3 is TGTGCCAGCAGCCAAGATTCCCTCACCGCAGATACGCAGTATTTT. It yields the protein CASSQDSLTADTQYF.

The rearrangement uses TRBV25-1 and TRBJ1-1, with TRBD1 identical over 8 bases. Germline V gene sequence: CDR1 MGHDK, CDR2 SYGVNS. The J segment lost 2 bases and the V segment lost 3 bases, leaving 8 bases of the junction unmatched. The length of the CDR3 is 16 residues. CDR3 protein: CASSESYRGRNTEAFF. For the CDR3, the DNA is TGTGCCAGCAGTGAGAGTTACAGGGGGAGAAACACTGAAGCTTTCTTT.

The rearrangement joins TRBV30 to TRBJ2-7; 7 bases are shared with TRBD1. In germline, CDR1 is GTSNPN, CDR2 SVGIG (reference sequence). The length of the CDR3 is 13 residues. Trimming removed 5 bases from V and 4 bases from J; junction bases left unmatched: 8. CDR3 DNA: TGTGCCTGGGTAGGGACAGCCCTGTACGAGCAGTACTTC. Translated: CAWVGTALYEQYF. The complete variable domain, with remaining parts taken from reference TRBV30 and TRBJ2-7, reads SQTIHQWPATLVQPVGSPLSLECTVEGTSNPNLYWYRQAAGRGLQLLFYSVGIGQISSEVPQNLSASRPQDRQFILSSKKLLLSDSGFYLCAWVGTALYEQYFGPGTRLTVT.

This clone appeared once. The V and J genes are TRBV30 and TRBJ1-1; the D gene is possibly TRBD1 (6 bases). CDR1 and CDR2 from the germline V gene are GTSNPN and SVGIG (reference sequence). The CDR3 contains 13 residues. Trimming stripped 0 bases from V and 5 bases from J, with 10 bases between. The CDR3 is CAWSVGGGTEAFF. CDR3 in DNA: TGTGCCTGGAGTGTAGGGGGAGGAACTGAAGCTTTCTTT.

V is TRBV7-2 and J is TRBJ2-1, with TRBD2 as a possible D gene (7 bases). This CDR3 is built from 14 residues. The V end lost 4 bases, the J end lost 7 bases, and 14 bases lay between the germline ends. Germline loops: CDR1 SGHTA, CDR2 FQGNSA. The CDR3 loop is CASSSLGGRNEQFF. CDR3 nucleotide sequence: TGTGCCAGCAGCTCCCTCGGGGGGCGTAATGAGCAGTTCTTC.

This clone has just one count. The chain is built from TRBV27 and TRBJ2-5; no clear D gene. The CDR3 is 13 residues long. The ends were cut back, 5 bases at V and 2 bases at J, with 9 bases in the middle. Germline CDR1 is MNHEY and CDR2 is SMNVEV (reference sequence). The CDR3 nucleotides read TGTGCCAGCAGTCCCCTTTTACAAGAGACCCAGTACTTC. This sequence encodes CASSPLLQETQYF.

The V and J genes are TRBV6-5 and TRBJ1-2; the D gene is possibly TRBD1 (5 bases). The V and J ends lost 4 bases and 4 bases respectively, with 19 bases between them. Looked up from germline, CDR1 is MNHEY and CDR2 is SVGAGI. This CDR3 has 16 residues. As DNA, the CDR3 is TGTGCCAGCAGTTCAGAAAAATCCAGGGTTCGCTATGGCTACACCTTC. Amino acid sequence: CASSSEKSRVRYGYTF.

The gene calls are TRBV5-8 and TRBJ2-6, with D uncertain. There are 16 residues in the CDR3. V was cut by 3 bases and J by 0 bases, with 10 bases left in between. Germline assignment: CDR1 SGHTS and CDR2 YDEGEE. The CDR3 bases are TGTGCCAGCAGCTCCCGTAGGTCCTCTGGGGCCAACGTCCTGACTTTC. Amino acid sequence: CASSSRRSSGANVLTF.

The chain uses TRBV21-1 and TRBJ2-6; the D call TRBD1 from the table was never checked on the DNA. TRBV21-1 is tagged as a pseudogene. The CDR3 covers 19 residues. This CDR3 is CASSKGVRDRGSGANVLTF. CDR3 DNA sequence: TGTGCCAGCAGCAAAGGAGTACGGGACAGGGGATCTGGGGCCAACGTCCTGACTTTC.

In its sample, this clone was seen a few times. V usage is TRBV10-3 and J usage is TRBJ1-1; D perhaps matches TRBD1 (5 bases). This CDR3 contains 13 residues. The germline V gene encodes CDR1 ENHRY and CDR2 SYGVKD. The ends were cut back, 10 bases at V and 3 bases at J, with 15 bases in the middle. CDR3 nucleotide sequence: TGTGCCAGTAGAGCCAGGGCGGACACTGAAGCTTTCTTT. Protein product: CASRARADTEAFF.